This T cell receptor beta chain came from a study of T-cell memory formation after mild COVID-19. This clonotype was counted only a few times. In TCRdb, the 5' RACE reads were re-called with MiXCR into one record per CDR3 protein. The table shows under 200,000 distinct CDR3 sequences, with about an eighth occurring only once. The CDR3 runs 16 residues. Germline V gives CDR1 SGHKS, CDR2 YYEKEE (reference sequence). V dropped 4 bases and J dropped 5; count of bases not matched to a gene: 13. The chain carries TRBV5-5 and TRBJ1-1; 8 nucleotides align to TRBD1. Sequencing was carried out using PBMCs or a T cell subset sorted from them (not recorded which). The source of this sequence is a man younger than 35 who had mild COVID-19 (a few samples of this study predate the infection). Cell type and time point are not known. CDR3 nucleotides: TGTGCCAGCAGCGTGACAGGGGCCCCCGGGGAAACTGAAGCTTTCTTT. As protein: CASSVTGAPGETEAFF.